Below are 24 T cell receptor beta chains sequenced from a single sample in a study of human thymus T cells. Sequencing was performed with immunoSEQ multiplex PCR; in TCRdb, only in-frame clones are kept and a portion is missing. The table includes 45,000 to 75,000 clones, 90% to 95% detected once. The specimen was blood. The origin of the receptors is a boy under two years old with a congenital heart defect but otherwise immunologically healthy.

The chain links TRBV15 to TRBJ1-3; 11 bases line up with TRBD1. The V gene end was trimmed by 3 bases and the J gene end by 3 bases; junction bases not matched to a gene: 16. This CDR3 has 20 amino acids. From germline, CDR1 is LNHNV and CDR2 YYDKDF (reference sequence). The CDR3 spells CATSRSIIPGTGGSGNTIYF. The CDR3 coding sequence is TGTGCCACCAGCAGGAGTATTATCCCCGGGACAGGGGGTAGTGGAAACACCATATATTTT.

The V call is TRBV25-1, the J call TRBJ2-1; no clear D. Trimming took off 1 base at V and 2 bases at J, with 9 bases between the two ends. Germline CDR1 is MGHDK and CDR2 is SYGVNS. The CDR3 consists of 15 residues. For the CDR3, the DNA is TGTGCCAGCAGTGAATCACACGCCCCCTACAATGAGCAGTTCTTC. Amino acids: CASSESHAPYNEQFF. The full variable domain, its missing parts supplied by reference TRBV25-1 and TRBJ2-1, is EADIYQTPRYLVIGTGKKITLECSQTMGHDKMYWYQQDPGMELHLIHYSYGVNSTEKGDLSSESTVSRIRTEHFPLTLESARPSHTSQYLCASSESHAPYNEQFFGPGTRLTVL.

The chain links TRBV7-2 to TRBJ2-5; no clear D. CDR1 and CDR2 (germline): SGHTA, FQGNSA. V was cut by 4 bases and J by 2 bases, with 8 bases left in between. This CDR3 is 13 amino acids long. The CDR3 DNA follows: TGTGCCAGCAGCTCCCAGCTTCAAGAGACCCAGTACTTC. Its translation is CASSSQLQETQYF.

CDR3 in DNA: TGCGCCAGCAGCTTGGGAGCAGGGACGGAGACCCAGTACTTC. It is translated as CASSLGAGTETQYF. This sequence joins TRBV5-1 and TRBJ2-5; D may correspond to TRBD1 or TRBD2 (5 bases each). Trimming left V 0 bases short and J 5 bases short, with 11 bases between. Germline V lookup: CDR1 SGHRS, CDR2 YFSETQ. The CDR3 has 14 residues.

The V and J genes are TRBV4-1 and TRBJ2-7; a weak D match, TRBD1 (6 bases). Deletions cut 8 bases from V and 0 bases from J, with 14 bases between. The CDR3 is made up of 14 amino acids. The germline V gene encodes CDR1 MGHRA and CDR2 YSYEKL. CDR3 in amino acids: CASRRDISSYEQYF. The CDR3, as DNA: TGCGCCAGCCGCCGGGACATCTCCTCCTACGAGCAGTACTTC.

The rearrangement joins TRBV27 to TRBJ2-7, with 14 bases fitting TRBD2. Per germline, CDR1 MNHEY and CDR2 SMNVEV (reference sequence). The CDR3 contains 17 residues. J was trimmed by 4 bases and V by 5 bases; bases with no gene match: 10. The CDR3 coding sequence is TGTGCCAGCAGTAGAGGACTAGCGGGAGGATTTCATTACGAGCAGTACTTC. Translated, it gives CASSRGLAGGFHYEQYF.

This clone appeared a single time. Germline is not matched at one junction end, which may reflect a read error. The rearrangement uses TRBV7-2 and TRBJ2-5, with 12 positions matching TRBD2. The CDR3 has 17 amino acids. Germline V gives CDR1 SGHTA, CDR2 FQGNSA. The CDR3: CASSLAGGPRIKETQYF. The DNA for the CDR3 is TGTGCCAGCAGCCTAGCGGGAGGGCCGCGTATTAAAGAGACCCAGTACTTC.

The chain combines TRBV6-5 with TRBJ1-1; D is ambiguous. Trimming shortened V by 0 bases and J by 4 bases, and 6 bases separated the two germline ends. This CDR3 has 13 amino acids. Germline V gene sequence: CDR1 MNHEY, CDR2 SVGAGI. The CDR3 loop reads CASSYSALTEAFF. The CDR3 nucleotides are TGTGCCAGCAGTTACTCGGCTCTCACTGAAGCTTTCTTT.

The rearrangement links TRBV5-1 to TRBJ2-2, with 15 nucleotides matching TRBD2. V was clipped by 1 base and J by 4 bases; unmatched bases: 5. The germline V gene encodes CDR1 SGHRS and CDR2 YFSETQ. The CDR3 covers 18 residues. CDR3 nucleotide sequence: TGCGCCAGCAGCTTGTTTGGGACTAGCGGGGGGCCCACCGGGGAGCTGTTTTTT. It encodes CASSLFGTSGGPTGELFF. Full variable domain (remainder filled in from reference TRBV5-1 and TRBJ2-2): KAGVTQTPRYLIKTRGQQVTLSCSPISGHRSVSWYQQTPGQGLQFLFEYFSETQRNKGNFPGRFSGRQFSNSRSEMNVSTLELGDSALYLCASSLFGTSGGPTGELFFGEGSRLTVL.

This chain links TRBV29-1 with TRBJ2-2; tentatively, D is TRBD1 (5 bases). The CDR3 consists of 15 residues. V lost 5 bases to trimming and J lost 5 bases, with 18 bases between them. Per the germline V gene, CDR1 is SQVTM and CDR2 is ANQGSEA. The chain's CDR3 is CSVKGQGLVTGELFF. The CDR3 DNA follows: TGCAGCGTTAAGGGTCAGGGCTTGGTTACCGGGGAGCTGTTTTTT.

The chain's CDR3 is CASSEVGDGELFF. CDR3 DNA: TGTGCCAGCAGTGAAGTTGGGGACGGGGAGCTGTTTTTT. The chain links TRBV6-1 to TRBJ2-2; no firm D call. V lost 1 base and J 7 bases, leaving 7 bases between the germline ends. This CDR3 contains 13 residues. Per the germline V gene, CDR1 is MNHNS and CDR2 is SASEGT.

This clone appeared a single time. This chain connects TRBV7-8 to TRBJ2-1; 7 bases map to TRBD1. J was trimmed by 2 bases and V by 6 bases; bases with no gene match: 4. In germline, CDR1 is SGHVS, CDR2 FQNEAQ. The CDR3 totals 14 residues. The CDR3 reads CASRPGTAYNEQFF. The CDR3 DNA is TGTGCCAGCAGGCCCGGGACAGCCTACAATGAGCAGTTCTTC.

The rearrangement uses TRBV2 and TRBJ2-5; tentatively, D is TRBD1 (5 bases). Trimming removed 4 bases from V and 3 bases from J, with 9 bases in between. Germline lookup yields CDR1 SNHLY and CDR2 FYNNEI. The CDR3 extends over 13 amino acids. CDR3 in DNA: TGTGCCAGCAGTGTTAAGGGGAAAGAGACCCAGTACTTC. This sequence encodes CASSVKGKETQYF.

The chain employs TRBV6-5 and TRBJ2-1, with TRBD2 as a possible D gene (6 bases). Between the trimmed V and J ends, which lost 6 bases and 6 bases, there was a span of 9 bases. The CDR3 loop spans 12 amino acids. From germline, CDR1 is MNHEY and CDR2 SVGAGI. CDR3: CASRDYPNEQFF. The DNA of the CDR3 is TGTGCCAGCAGGGACTACCCCAATGAGCAGTTCTTC.

The rearrangement uses TRBV5-8 and TRBJ1-4; 8 nucleotides line up with TRBD1. The CDR3 contains 19 residues. Germline V CDR1 and CDR2: SGHTS, YDEGEE. Germline trimming cut 1 base from V and 4 bases from J; bases unmatched to any gene: 15. CDR3 loop: CASSLFPHPTGTGNEKLFF. The CDR3 bases are TGTGCCAGCAGCTTGTTTCCCCACCCAACCGGGACAGGTAATGAAAAACTGTTTTTT.

This chain uses TRBV7-2 with TRBJ2-1; D gene ambiguous. The germline V gene encodes CDR1 SGHTA and CDR2 FQGNSA. V lost 5 bases and J 0 bases, leaving 14 bases between the germline ends. This CDR3 is built from 16 residues. CDR3 in DNA: TGTGCCAGCAGCACCCGGGCCGGTGGCTCCTACAATGAGCAGTTCTTC. Its translation is CASSTRAGGSYNEQFF. The full variable domain, in which reference TRBV7-2 and TRBJ2-1 provide the parts outside the CDR3, is GAGVSQSPSNKVTEKGKDVELRCDPISGHTALYWYRQSLGQGLEFLIYFQGNSAPDKSGLPSDRFSAERTGGSVSTLTIQRTQQEDSAVYLCASSTRAGGSYNEQFFGPGTRLTVL.

This clone showed up just a few times. The chain carries TRBV5-6 and TRBJ1-6, with TRBD1 matching over 9 bases. The CDR3 has 15 amino acids. Germline lookup yields CDR1 SGHDT and CDR2 YYEEEE. V lost 3 bases and J lost 8; bases outside the gene matches: 6. The CDR3 sequence: CASSSDRGYDSPLHF. CDR3 sequence (DNA): TGTGCCAGCAGCTCGGACAGGGGATATGATTCACCCCTCCACTTT.

The chain carries TRBV4-1 and TRBJ2-1; tentatively, D is TRBD1 (5 bases). The length of the CDR3 is 16 residues. Germline assignment: CDR1 MGHRA and CDR2 YSYEKL. Trimming pared 1 base from V and 7 bases from J, leaving 17 bases between. The CDR3 region has the DNA TGCGCCAGCAGCCAAGGAGTGTTTATGGCAGGGAATGAGCAGTTCTTC. Amino acid sequence: CASSQGVFMAGNEQFF.

This chain links TRBV5-1 with TRBJ2-1; D is possibly TRBD2 (6 bases). Germline V CDR1 and CDR2: SGHRS, YFSETQ. V gave up 4 bases and J gave up 3 bases, with 20 bases separating them. This CDR3 comprises 17 residues. CDR3 coding DNA: TGCGCCAGCAGCAGCTTGCTGACGGGGGATTTCTACAATGAGCAGTTCTTC. Translating gives CASSSLLTGDFYNEQFF. The full variable domain, its missing parts supplied by reference TRBV5-1 and TRBJ2-1, is KAGVTQTPRYLIKTRGQQVTLSCSPISGHRSVSWYQQTPGQGLQFLFEYFSETQRNKGNFPGRFSGRQFSNSRSEMNVSTLELGDSALYLCASSSLLTGDFYNEQFFGPGTRLTVL.

The chain links TRBV29-1 to TRBJ1-2; TRBD1 matches 7 bases. The V gene end was trimmed by 4 bases and the J gene end by 5 bases; junction bases not matched to a gene: 13. Germline CDR1 SQVTM, CDR2 ANQGSEA. This CDR3 comprises 15 residues. The CDR3 reads CSVGGPTGDGYGYTF. In DNA, the CDR3 is TGCAGCGTTGGGGGTCCCACAGGGGACGGGTATGGCTACACCTTC. The full variable domain, its missing parts supplied by reference TRBV29-1 and TRBJ1-2, is SAVISQKPSRDICQRGTSLTIQCQVDSQVTMMFWYRQQPGQSLTLIATANQGSEATYESGFVIDKFPISRPNLTFSTLTVSNMSPEDSSIYLCSVGGPTGDGYGYTFGSGTRLTVV.

This chain connects TRBV19 to TRBJ1-2, with unresolved D. V lost 7 bases, J lost 7 bases, and 13 bases lay in between. CDR1 and CDR2 (germline): LNHDA, SQIVND (reference sequence). The CDR3 is made up of 12 amino acids. The CDR3 DNA sequence: TGTGCCAGTATGAACAGAGACGGTGGCTACACCTTC. As protein: CASMNRDGGYTF.

The table lists this clone with a few counts. The rearrangement links TRBV28 to TRBJ1-2; 7 bases agree with TRBD1. Germline V gene lookup returns CDR1 MDHEN and CDR2 SYDVKM. The CDR3 runs to 16 residues. Trimming at V came to 5 bases and at J to 1 base, leaving 10 bases not matched to a gene. The DNA of the CDR3 is TGTGCCAGCAGTACCGCCGCCAACAGGGGTAACTATGGCTACACCTTC. Its protein product is CASSTAANRGNYGYTF.

This rearrangement joins TRBV28 to TRBJ2-7, with D possibly matching TRBD2 (7 bases). CDR1 and CDR2 (germline): MDHEN, SYDVKM. V gave up 2 bases and J gave up 0 bases, with 20 bases separating them. This CDR3 region has 18 residues. Here the CDR3 reads CASSLGGGAQGISYEQYF. The CDR3 bases are TGTGCCAGCAGTTTAGGCGGGGGCGCGCAGGGCATCTCCTACGAGCAGTACTTC.

The chain joins TRBV2 to TRBJ2-1, with D hard to call. The CDR3 is made up of 12 amino acids. Germline-derived CDR1 and CDR2 are SNHLY and FYNNEI. Trimming removed 0 bases at V and 4 bases at J, with 1 base between. The CDR3 DNA reads as TGTGCCAGCAGTGAAGCGTACAATGAGCAGTTCTTC. This sequence encodes CASSEAYNEQFF.